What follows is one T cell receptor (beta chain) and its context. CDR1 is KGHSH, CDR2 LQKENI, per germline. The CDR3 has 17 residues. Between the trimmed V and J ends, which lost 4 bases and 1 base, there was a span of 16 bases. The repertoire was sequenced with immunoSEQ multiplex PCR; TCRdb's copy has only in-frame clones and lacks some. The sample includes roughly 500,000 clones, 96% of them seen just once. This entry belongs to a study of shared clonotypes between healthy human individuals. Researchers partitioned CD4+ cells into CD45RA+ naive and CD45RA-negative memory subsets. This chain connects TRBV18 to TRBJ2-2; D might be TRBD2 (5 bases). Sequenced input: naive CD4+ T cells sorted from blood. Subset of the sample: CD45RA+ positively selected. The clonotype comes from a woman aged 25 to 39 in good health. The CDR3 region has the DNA TGTGCCAGCTCACTCCTCCTATCGGGGAAGAACACCGGGGAGCTGTTTTTT. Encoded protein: CASSLLLSGKNTGELFF.